This entry describes one T cell receptor beta chain. Antigen specificity is unknown. The protocol was immunoSEQ multiplex PCR, while the TCRdb copy is restricted to in-frame clones and leaves out a portion. Here the sample spans fewer than 150,000 clones, about nine tenths being singletons. This entry belongs to a study of T cell responses to AZD1222 COVID-19 vaccine. General study findings and limits: The number of AZD1222 recipients seropositive at baseline was only five or six.

The CDR3 consists of 14 residues. The V segment lost 5 bases and the J segment 0 bases; nucleotides outside the gene matches: 4. CDR1 is GTSNPN, CDR2 SVGIG, per germline (reference sequence). The rearrangement joins TRBV30 to TRBJ1-3; 7 bases fit TRBD1. This specimen consisted of peripheral blood, obtained on day 0 of AZD1222 vaccination. This receptor was identified in an adult in good health. The CDR3 spells CAWDRANSGNTIYF. In nucleotides, the CDR3 is TGTGCCTGGGACAGGGCAAACTCTGGAAACACCATATATTTT.